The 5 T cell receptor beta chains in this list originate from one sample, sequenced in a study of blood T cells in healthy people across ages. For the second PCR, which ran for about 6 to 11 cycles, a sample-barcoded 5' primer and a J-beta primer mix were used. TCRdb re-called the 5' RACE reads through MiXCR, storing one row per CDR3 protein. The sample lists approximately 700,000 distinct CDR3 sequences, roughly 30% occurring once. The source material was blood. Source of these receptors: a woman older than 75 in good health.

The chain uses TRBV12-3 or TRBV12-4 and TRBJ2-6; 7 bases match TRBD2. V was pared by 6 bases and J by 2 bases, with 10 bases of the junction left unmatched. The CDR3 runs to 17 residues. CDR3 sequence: CASSSRSAGAGANVLTF. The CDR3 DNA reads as TGTGCCAGCAGCAGCCGAAGTGCGGGAGCTGGGGCCAACGTCCTGACTTTC.

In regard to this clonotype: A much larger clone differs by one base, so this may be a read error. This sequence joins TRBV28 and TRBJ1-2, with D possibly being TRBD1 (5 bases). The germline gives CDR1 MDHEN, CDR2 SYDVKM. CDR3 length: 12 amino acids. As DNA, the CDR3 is TGTGCCAGCAGTTTTCGGGGGAATGGCTGCACCTTC. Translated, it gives CASSFRGNGCTF.

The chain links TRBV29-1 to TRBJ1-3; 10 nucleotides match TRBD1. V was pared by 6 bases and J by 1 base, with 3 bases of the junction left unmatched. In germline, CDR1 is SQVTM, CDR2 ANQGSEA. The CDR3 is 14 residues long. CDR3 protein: CSVWDRGSGNTIYF. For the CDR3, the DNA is TGCAGCGTCTGGGACAGGGGATCTGGAAACACCATATATTTT.

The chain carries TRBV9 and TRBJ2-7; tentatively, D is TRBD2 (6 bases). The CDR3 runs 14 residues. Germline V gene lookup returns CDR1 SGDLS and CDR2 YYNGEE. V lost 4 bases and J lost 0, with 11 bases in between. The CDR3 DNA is TGTGCCAGCAGCCCTCGGGGGTACTCCTACGAGCAGTACTTC. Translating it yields CASSPRGYSYEQYF.

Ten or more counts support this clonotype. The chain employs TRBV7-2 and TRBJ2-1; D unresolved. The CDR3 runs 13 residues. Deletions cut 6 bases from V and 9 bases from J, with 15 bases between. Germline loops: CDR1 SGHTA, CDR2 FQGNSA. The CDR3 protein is CASSARQDGEQFF. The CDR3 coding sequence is TGTGCCAGCAGTGCGCGTCAAGATGGTGAGCAGTTCTTC.